This T cell receptor (beta chain) was recorded in a study of shared clonotypes between healthy human individuals. Study at large: Used for every donor were three CD4 naive, three CD4 memory, two CD8 naive and one CD8 memory plate.

The V gene's germline CDR1 is SEHNR and CDR2 FQNEAQ (reference sequence). The CDR3 totals 14 residues. Trimming at V came to 1 base and at J to 3 bases, leaving 1 base not matched to a gene. Findings and caveats of the study: Clonotype sharing among donors, it was expected, would be affected by sequencing depth. Sampling was confined to blood; repertoires within tissues likely differ.

Partitioning of CD4+ cells yielded a CD45RA+ naive subset and a CD45RA-negative memory subset. The protocol was immunoSEQ multiplex PCR, while the TCRdb copy is restricted to in-frame clones and leaves out a portion. The table records about 980,000 clones, approximately 80% of them present only once. This clone came up once. Its target is not known. Other DNA variants within this sample encode the same CDR3. The specimen sequenced was memory CD4+ T cells sorted from blood. Subset of the sample: CD45RA-negative fraction. The rearrangement uses TRBV7-9 and TRBJ1-1, with 8 positions matching TRBD1. This clonotype was obtained from a man aged 18-30 years in good health. CDR3: CASSLDRGDTEAFF. As DNA, the CDR3 is TGTGCCAGCAGCTTAGACAGGGGGGACACTGAAGCTTTCTTT.